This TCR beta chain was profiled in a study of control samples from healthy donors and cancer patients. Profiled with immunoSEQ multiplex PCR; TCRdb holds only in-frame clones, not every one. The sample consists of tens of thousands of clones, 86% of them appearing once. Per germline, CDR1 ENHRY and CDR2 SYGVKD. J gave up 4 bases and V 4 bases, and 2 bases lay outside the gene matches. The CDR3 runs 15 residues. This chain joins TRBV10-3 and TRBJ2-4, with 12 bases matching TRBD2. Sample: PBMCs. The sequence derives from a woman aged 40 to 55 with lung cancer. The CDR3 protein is CAISAGTSGKNIQYF. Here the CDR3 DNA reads TGTGCCATCAGTGCCGGGACTAGCGGGAAAAACATTCAGTACTTC.